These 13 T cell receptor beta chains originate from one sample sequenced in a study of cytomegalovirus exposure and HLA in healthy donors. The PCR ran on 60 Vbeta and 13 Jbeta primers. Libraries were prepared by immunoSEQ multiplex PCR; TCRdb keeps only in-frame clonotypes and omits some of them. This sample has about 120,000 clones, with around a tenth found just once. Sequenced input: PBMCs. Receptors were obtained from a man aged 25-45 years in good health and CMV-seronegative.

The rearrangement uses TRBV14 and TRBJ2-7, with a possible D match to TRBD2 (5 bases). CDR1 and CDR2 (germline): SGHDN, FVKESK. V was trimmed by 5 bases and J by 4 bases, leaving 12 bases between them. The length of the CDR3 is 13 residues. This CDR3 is CASSFGSGYEQYF. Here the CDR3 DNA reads TGTGCCAGCAGCTTCGGCTCGGGGTACGAGCAGTACTTC.

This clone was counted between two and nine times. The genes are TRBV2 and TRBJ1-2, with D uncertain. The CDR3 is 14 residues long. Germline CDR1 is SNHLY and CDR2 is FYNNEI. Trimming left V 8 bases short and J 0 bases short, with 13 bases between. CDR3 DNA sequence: TGTGCCAGCGTCGCCGGCAGGCCTAACTATGGCTACACCTTC. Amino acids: CASVAGRPNYGYTF.

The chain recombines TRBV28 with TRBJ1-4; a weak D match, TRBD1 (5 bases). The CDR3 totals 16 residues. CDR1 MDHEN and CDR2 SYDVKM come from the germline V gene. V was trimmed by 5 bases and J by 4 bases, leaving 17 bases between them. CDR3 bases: TGTGCCAGCAGTCTACAATTCCAGGGAGGTAATGAAAAACTGTTTTTT. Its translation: CASSLQFQGGNEKLFF.

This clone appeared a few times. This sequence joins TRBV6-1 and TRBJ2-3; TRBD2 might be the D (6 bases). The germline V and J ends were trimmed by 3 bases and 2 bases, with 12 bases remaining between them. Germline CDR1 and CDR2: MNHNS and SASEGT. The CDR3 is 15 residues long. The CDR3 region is CASSDRGALTDTQYF. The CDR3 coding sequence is TGTGCCAGCAGTGATCGCGGGGCTCTCACAGATACGCAGTATTTT.

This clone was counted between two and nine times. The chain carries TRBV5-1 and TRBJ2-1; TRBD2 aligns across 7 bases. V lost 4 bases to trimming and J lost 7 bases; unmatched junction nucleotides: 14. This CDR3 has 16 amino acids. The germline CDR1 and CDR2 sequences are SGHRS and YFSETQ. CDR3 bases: TGCGCCAGCAGCCGACTCGAGGGAGGGCCGGGGAATGAGCAGTTCTTC. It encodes CASSRLEGGPGNEQFF.

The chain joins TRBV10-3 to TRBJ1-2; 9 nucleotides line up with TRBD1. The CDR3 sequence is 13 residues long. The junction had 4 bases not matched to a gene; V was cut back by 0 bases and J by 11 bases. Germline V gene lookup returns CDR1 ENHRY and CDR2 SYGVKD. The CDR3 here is CAISESEDRGYTF. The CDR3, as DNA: TGTGCCATCAGTGAGTCGGAGGACAGGGGATACACCTTC.

The CDR3 sequence: CASSIPPGETQYF. In DNA form, the CDR3 reads TGTGCCAGTAGTATCCCCCCCGGGGAGACCCAGTACTTC. V usage is TRBV19 and J usage is TRBJ2-5, with D hard to call. Trimming shortened V by 3 bases and J by 5 bases, and 10 bases separated the two germline ends. Germline CDR1 reads LNHDA; CDR2 reads SQIVND (reference sequence). The CDR3 spans 13 residues. The whole variable domain, filled in from reference TRBV19 and TRBJ2-5, reads DGGITQSPKYLFRKEGQNVTLSCEQNLNHDAMYWYRQDPGQGLRLIYYSQIVNDFQKGDIAEGYSVSREKKESFPLTVTSAQKNPTAFYLCASSIPPGETQYFGPGTRLLVL.

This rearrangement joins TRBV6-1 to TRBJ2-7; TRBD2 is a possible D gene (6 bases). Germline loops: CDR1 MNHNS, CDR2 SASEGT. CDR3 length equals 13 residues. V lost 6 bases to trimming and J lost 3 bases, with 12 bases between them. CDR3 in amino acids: CASSRGGNYEQYF. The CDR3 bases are TGTGCCAGCAGCCGGGGCGGGAACTACGAGCAGTACTTC.

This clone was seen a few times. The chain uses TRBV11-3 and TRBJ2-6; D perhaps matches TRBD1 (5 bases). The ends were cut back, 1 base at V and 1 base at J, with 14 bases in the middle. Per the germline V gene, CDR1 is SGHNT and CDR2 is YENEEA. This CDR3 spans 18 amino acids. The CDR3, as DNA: TGTGCCAGCAGCTTAGCTCAGGGATATGGGTCTGGGGCCAACGTCCTGACTTTC. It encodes CASSLAQGYGSGANVLTF.

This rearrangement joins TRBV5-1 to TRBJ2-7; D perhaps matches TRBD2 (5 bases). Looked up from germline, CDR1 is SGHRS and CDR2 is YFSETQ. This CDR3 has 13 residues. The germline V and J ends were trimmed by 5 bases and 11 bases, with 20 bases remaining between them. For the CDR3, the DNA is TGCGCCAGCAGGCCCCTAGCCCGACGTAGGAAGTACTTC. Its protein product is CASRPLARRRKYF. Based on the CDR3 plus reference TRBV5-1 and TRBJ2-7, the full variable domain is KAGVTQTPRYLIKTRGQQVTLSCSPISGHRSVSWYQQTPGQGLQFLFEYFSETQRNKGNFPGRFSGRQFSNSRSEMNVSTLELGDSALYLCASRPLARRRKYFGPGTRLTVT.

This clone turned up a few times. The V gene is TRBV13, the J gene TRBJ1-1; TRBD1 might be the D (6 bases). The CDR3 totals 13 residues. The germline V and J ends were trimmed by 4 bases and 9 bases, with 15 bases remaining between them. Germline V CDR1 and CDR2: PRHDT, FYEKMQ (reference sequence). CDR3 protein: CASSSQRTDKAFF. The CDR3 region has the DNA TGTGCCAGCAGCTCGCAAAGGACAGATAAAGCTTTCTTT.

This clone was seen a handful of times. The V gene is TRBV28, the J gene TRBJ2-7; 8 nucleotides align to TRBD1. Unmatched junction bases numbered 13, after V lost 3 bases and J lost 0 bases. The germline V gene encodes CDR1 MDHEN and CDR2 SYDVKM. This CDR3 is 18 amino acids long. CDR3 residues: CASSFGLWDRTFSYEQYF. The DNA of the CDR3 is TGTGCCAGCAGTTTTGGGTTGTGGGACAGGACTTTCTCCTACGAGCAGTACTTC.

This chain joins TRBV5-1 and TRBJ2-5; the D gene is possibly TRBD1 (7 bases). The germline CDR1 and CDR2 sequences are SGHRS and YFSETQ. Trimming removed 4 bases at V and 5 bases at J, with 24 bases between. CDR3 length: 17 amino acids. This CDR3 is CASSPGGEAGGRETQYF. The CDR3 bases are TGCGCCAGCAGCCCGGGCGGGGAGGCAGGGGGTCGGGAGACCCAGTACTTC.